These 31 T cell receptor beta chains were sequenced from one sample in a study of shared clonotypes between healthy human individuals. Assay used: immunoSEQ multiplex PCR; TCRdb lists only in-frame clones, some missing. This table has 2 million to 2.5 million clones, just under 95% appearing once. Sequencing was performed on naive CD4+ T cells from PBMCs. Subset specified: CD45RA+ positively selected. Receptor source: a young man in good health. Some clones in this sample may be carry-over from other donors' samples.

The V call is TRBV7-9, the J call TRBJ1-5; the D gene is possibly TRBD1 (5 bases). Germline CDR1 SEHNR, CDR2 FQNEAQ (reference sequence). CDR3 length: 15 residues. V lost 5 bases to trimming and J lost 6 bases, with 17 bases between them. In DNA, the CDR3 is TGTGCCAGCAGCCAGTTCGGGGGAATTGGTCAGCCCCAGCATTTT. It translates to CASSQFGGIGQPQHF.

The chain is built from TRBV28 and TRBJ2-3; 7 nucleotides agree with TRBD2. The CDR3 extends over 13 amino acids. Germline V CDR1 and CDR2: MDHEN, SYDVKM. V trimming: 11 bases; J trimming: 0 bases; junction bases outside the gene matches: 5. The CDR3 spells CAGSGTSTDTQYF. In DNA, the CDR3 is TGTGCCGGAAGCGGGACCAGCACAGATACGCAGTATTTT.

This rearrangement joins TRBV11-2 to TRBJ2-1; 14 nucleotides align to TRBD2. Germline V gene sequence: CDR1 SGHAT, CDR2 FQNNGV. The CDR3 has 15 amino acids. Trimming at V came to 5 bases and at J to 9 bases, leaving 6 bases not matched to a gene. The CDR3 DNA reads TGTGCCAGCAGCCCGGGTGGACTAGCGGGAGGTGAGCAGTTCTTC. It translates to CASSPGGLAGGEQFF.

V is TRBV28 and J is TRBJ1-3; 8 nucleotides align to TRBD1. Germline-derived CDR1 and CDR2 are MDHEN and SYDVKM. V dropped 5 bases and J dropped 4; count of bases not matched to a gene: 10. This CDR3 is 16 amino acids long. The DNA for the CDR3 is TGTGCCAGCAGTGGGCCGGGACAGGTTTTCGGAAACACCATATATTTT. Residues: CASSGPGQVFGNTIYF.

The chain recombines TRBV9 with TRBJ1-1; 7 bases are shared with TRBD1. J was trimmed by 4 bases and V by 4 bases; bases with no gene match: 10. The CDR3 consists of 15 residues. Looked up from germline, CDR1 is SGDLS and CDR2 is YYNGEE. In DNA form, the CDR3 reads TGTGCCAGCAGCTTCACACCACAGGGGATCACTGAAGCTTTCTTT. Protein sequence: CASSFTPQGITEAFF. Based on the CDR3 plus reference TRBV9 and TRBJ1-1, the full variable domain is DSGVTQTPKHLITATGQRVTLRCSPRSGDLSVYWYQQSLDQGLQFLIQYYNGEERAKGNILERFSAQQFPDLHSELNLSSLELGDSALYFCASSFTPQGITEAFFGQGTRLTVV.

In regard to this clone: A junction end diverges from the germline sequence, so it may reflect a read error. The V gene is TRBV5-6, the J gene TRBJ2-7; 11 nucleotides line up with TRBD2. Germline V gene data show CDR1 as SGHDT and CDR2 as YYEEEE. The CDR3 is made up of 15 amino acids. The CDR3 DNA follows: TGTGCCAGCAGCCCGGGACTAGCGGAGTTCTACGGGCAGTACTTC. Translating it yields CASSPGLAEFYGQYF.

The chain uses TRBV14 and TRBJ2-6, with D perhaps given as TRBD1 or TRBD2 (5 bases each). The CDR3 runs 14 residues. The germline V gene has CDR1 SGHDN and CDR2 FVKESK. Trimming stripped 1 base from V and 12 bases from J, with 13 bases between. CDR3 in DNA: TGTGCCAGCAGCCAAGGGGGACCTTCACCCGTCCTGACTTTC. Its protein product is CASSQGGPSPVLTF.

J is TRBJ1-1 and V is TRBV9; TRBD1 is a possible D gene (5 bases). CDR3 length: 15 amino acids. From germline, CDR1 is SGDLS and CDR2 YYNGEE. V was pared by 4 bases and J by 4 bases, with 17 bases between. This CDR3 reads CASSPGWGGTTEAFF. The CDR3 DNA reads as TGTGCCAGCAGCCCCGGGTGGGGTGGGACCACTGAAGCTTTCTTT.

This chain joins TRBV28 and TRBJ1-1; TRBD1 is a possible D gene (6 bases). The V gene's germline CDR1 is MDHEN and CDR2 SYDVKM. Trimming took off 5 bases at V and 11 bases at J, with 21 bases between the two ends. The CDR3 has 14 residues. The CDR3 sequence is CASSPRGRGHEAFF. The CDR3 DNA is TGTGCCAGCAGTCCAAGGGGCAGGGGCCATGAGGCTTTCTTT.

CDR3 coding DNA: TGTGCCAGCAGCCTCTGGGGGCAGGGAAACAATCAGCCCCAGCATTTT. Encoded protein: CASSLWGQGNNQPQHF. The chain employs TRBV7-2 and TRBJ1-5; maybe TRBD1 (6 bases). The CDR3 consists of 16 residues. Germline V gene sequence: CDR1 SGHTA, CDR2 FQGNSA. V lost 5 bases, J lost 3 bases, and 17 bases lay in between.

The J gene is TRBJ2-7, the V gene TRBV6-6; D may be TRBD2 (6 bases). Between the trimmed V and J ends, which lost 4 bases and 4 bases, there was a span of 11 bases. Per the germline V gene, CDR1 is MNHNY and CDR2 is SVGAGI (reference sequence). The CDR3 length is 13 residues. The CDR3 loop is CASSLSGEYEQYF. The CDR3 DNA follows: TGTGCCAGCAGTTTGTCGGGAGAGTACGAGCAGTACTTC.

The chain employs TRBV5-1 and TRBJ1-2; D is perhaps TRBD1 (5 bases). Trimming left V 0 bases short and J 9 bases short, with 18 bases between. The CDR3 totals 15 residues. Per the germline V gene, CDR1 is SGHRS and CDR2 is YFSETQ. CDR3 DNA sequence: TGCGCCAGCAGCTTGGAGTTTTCGGGGGTCTGGAGCTACACCTTC. Its protein is CASSLEFSGVWSYTF.

The CDR3 reads CASSIVGLAGGNEQFF. As DNA, the CDR3 is TGTGCCAGTAGTATAGTAGGGCTAGCGGGGGGCAATGAGCAGTTCTTC. The genes are TRBV19 and TRBJ2-1; 11 bases fit TRBD2. Germline V gene lookup returns CDR1 LNHDA and CDR2 SQIVND (reference sequence). This CDR3 has 16 residues. V was clipped by 1 base and J by 6 bases; unmatched bases: 5. Based on the CDR3 plus reference TRBV19 and TRBJ2-1, the full variable domain is DGGITQSPKYLFRKEGQNVTLSCEQNLNHDAMYWYRQDPGQGLRLIYYSQIVNDFQKGDIAEGYSVSREKKESFPLTVTSAQKNPTAFYLCASSIVGLAGGNEQFFGPGTRLTVL.

This chain links TRBV4-3 with TRBJ1-3, with D possibly being TRBD1 (5 bases). The CDR3 runs 14 residues. V was clipped by 5 bases and J by 0 bases, with 8 bases between them. Germline lookup yields CDR1 LGHNA and CDR2 YSLEER. The CDR3 is CASSGTRSGNTIYF. CDR3 sequence (DNA): TGCGCCAGCAGCGGGACCCGCTCTGGAAACACCATATATTTT.

V is TRBV9 and J is TRBJ2-7; weak D call: TRBD1 (8 bases). Trimming took off 0 bases at V and 3 bases at J, with 13 bases between the two ends. Germline loops: CDR1 SGDLS, CDR2 YYNGEE. This CDR3 comprises 15 residues. The CDR3 sequence: CASSVASGTGYEQYF. The CDR3 DNA follows: TGTGCCAGCAGCGTAGCGAGCGGGACAGGCTACGAGCAGTACTTC.

V is TRBV28 and J is TRBJ1-5; unclear D gene. Per germline, CDR1 MDHEN and CDR2 SYDVKM. The germline V and J ends were trimmed by 6 bases and 6 bases, with 9 bases remaining between them. The CDR3 spans 12 residues. Here the CDR3 reads CASSVHGQPQHF. For the CDR3, the DNA is TGTGCCAGCAGCGTCCACGGTCAGCCCCAGCATTTT.

The V and J genes are TRBV7-6 and TRBJ2-2; no firm D call. The ends were cut back, 0 bases at V and 0 bases at J, with 8 bases in the middle. CDR3 length equals 16 residues. Germline-derived CDR1 and CDR2 are SGHVS and FNYEAQ. CDR3 bases: TGTGCCAGCAGCTTAGCGGGCGGAACGAACACCGGGGAGCTGTTTTTT. Protein: CASSLAGGTNTGELFF.

The rearrangement uses TRBV19 and TRBJ2-7; D gene ambiguous. V was trimmed by 3 bases and J by 0 bases, leaving 6 bases between them. From germline, CDR1 is LNHDA and CDR2 SQIVND (reference sequence). There are 13 residues in the CDR3. The CDR3: CASSISVSYEQYF. CDR3 bases: TGTGCCAGTAGTATCTCGGTCTCCTACGAGCAGTACTTC.

The rearrangement joins TRBV4-3 to TRBJ2-2; 12 bases map to TRBD2. The CDR3 loop spans 19 amino acids. With 3 bases clipped from V and 2 bases from J, the junction kept 10 bases outside the gene matches. Germline-derived CDR1 and CDR2 are LGHNA and YSLEER. As DNA, the CDR3 is TGCGCCAGCAGCCAGAGGGGACGGACTAGCGGGGTTAACACCGGGGAGCTGTTTTTT. Protein: CASSQRGRTSGVNTGELFF.

Regarding this clone: The same CDR3 also results from other DNA sequences found in this sample. The V call is TRBV18, the J call TRBJ2-3; D gene unclear. V gave up 3 bases and J gave up 0 bases, with 7 bases separating them. The CDR3 totals 14 residues. CDR1 is KGHSH, CDR2 LQKENI, per germline. The DNA for the CDR3 is TGTGCCAGCTCACCTGGGCCTAGCACAGATACGCAGTATTTT. This gives the protein CASSPGPSTDTQYF. The complete variable domain, with remaining parts taken from reference TRBV18 and TRBJ2-3, reads NAGVMQNPRHLVRRRGQEARLRCSPMKGHSHVYWYRQLPEEGLKFMVYLQKENIIDESGMPKERFSAEFPKEGPSILRIQQVVRGDSAAYFCASSPGPSTDTQYFGPGTRLTVL.

The chain carries TRBV11-2 and TRBJ2-1; 7 nucleotides align to TRBD1. Germline CDR1 and CDR2: SGHAT and FQNNGV. This CDR3 has 16 amino acids. J gave up 5 bases and V 5 bases, and 12 bases lay outside the gene matches. The CDR3: CASSILSGTVHNEQFF. CDR3 coding DNA: TGTGCCAGCAGCATCCTCTCCGGGACAGTCCACAATGAGCAGTTCTTC.

The rearrangement uses TRBV7-2 and TRBJ1-5; D gene unclear. The V end was cut by 5 bases, the J end by 8 bases, with 16 bases between. Looked up from germline, CDR1 is SGHTA and CDR2 is FQGNSA. The CDR3 runs 14 residues. In DNA form, the CDR3 reads TGTGCCAGCAGCGCTCAGTGGCAGGATGAGCCCCAGCATTTT. It specifies CASSAQWQDEPQHF.

This chain connects TRBV10-3 to TRBJ1-2, with 10 bases that match TRBD1. The length of the CDR3 is 15 residues. Germline V gene data show CDR1 as ENHRY and CDR2 as SYGVKD. The trim removed 4 bases at V and 4 bases at J, leaving 6 bases unmatched. The CDR3 region has the DNA TGTGCCATCAGTGCCTGGGGACAGGGGCTCTATGGCTACACCTTC. It codes for CAISAWGQGLYGYTF.

As to this clone: Other nucleotide sequences in the sample specify the same CDR3. The rearrangement joins TRBV5-1 to TRBJ2-5; TRBD2 agrees at 15 bases. V trimming: 3 bases; J trimming: 5 bases; junction bases outside the gene matches: 5. The CDR3 is 16 amino acids. In germline, CDR1 is SGHRS, CDR2 YFSETQ. The CDR3 sequence: CASSSGLAGGGETQYF. The CDR3 DNA is TGCGCCAGCAGCTCCGGACTAGCGGGAGGGGGGGAGACCCAGTACTTC. The full variable domain, completed using reference TRBV5-1 and TRBJ2-5, is KAGVTQTPRYLIKTRGQQVTLSCSPISGHRSVSWYQQTPGQGLQFLFEYFSETQRNKGNFPGRFSGRQFSNSRSEMNVSTLELGDSALYLCASSSGLAGGGETQYFGPGTRLLVL.

In regard to this clone: This sample also contains other DNA sequences that code for the same CDR3. The V call is TRBV6-5, the J call TRBJ1-3; D is unclear. CDR1 and CDR2 (germline): MNHEY, SVGAGI. Trimming removed 5 bases at V and 0 bases at J, with 5 bases between. The CDR3 totals 13 residues. The CDR3 here is CASSAGSGNTIYF. For the CDR3, the DNA is TGTGCCAGCAGTGCGGGCTCTGGAAACACCATATATTTT.

The J gene is TRBJ1-1, the V gene TRBV10-3; D is unresolved. V lost 5 bases and J 7 bases, leaving 14 bases between the germline ends. The CDR3 is 13 residues long. Germline assignment: CDR1 ENHRY and CDR2 SYGVKD. CDR3 sequence: CAISISPTLEAFF. CDR3 DNA sequence: TGTGCCATCAGTATCTCCCCTACACTTGAAGCTTTCTTT.

The chain is built from TRBV29-1 and TRBJ1-2, with D possibly TRBD1 on 6 matching bases. V lost 5 bases and J lost 7, with 20 bases in between. Germline assignment: CDR1 SQVTM and CDR2 ANQGSEA. The CDR3 is 14 amino acids. In DNA, the CDR3 is TGCAGCGTTCGTAACCACGGACAAGGGGGTGGCTACACCTTC. It specifies CSVRNHGQGGGYTF.

Notes on this clone: The sample contains more than one DNA sequence encoding this CDR3. The rearrangement joins TRBV7-2 to TRBJ2-3; 9 positions agree with TRBD2. Germline V CDR1 and CDR2: SGHTA, FQGNSA. The CDR3 runs 15 residues. The ends lost 2 bases at V and 3 bases at J; junction bases unmatched: 3. The chain's CDR3 is CASSLLAGRTDTQYF. CDR3 bases: TGTGCCAGCAGCTTACTAGCGGGACGGACAGATACGCAGTATTTT.

V and J are TRBV18 and TRBJ2-5, with D unclear. The germline V gene has CDR1 KGHSH and CDR2 LQKENI. Trimming shortened V by 4 bases and J by 2 bases, and 8 bases separated the two germline ends. The CDR3 is 13 amino acids. CDR3 in DNA: TGTGCCAGCTCACGAATTGGACAAGAGACCCAGTACTTC. Amino acids: CASSRIGQETQYF.

The chain joins TRBV28 to TRBJ2-2; 9 nucleotides agree with TRBD1. The CDR3 extends over 15 amino acids. The junction had 8 bases not matched to a gene; V was cut back by 6 bases and J by 6 bases. Germline CDR1 MDHEN, CDR2 SYDVKM. In DNA, the CDR3 is TGTGCCAGCAGAACAGGGGGCGCGTCTTCCGGGGAGCTGTTTTTT. Amino acid sequence: CASRTGGASSGELFF.

The rearrangement joins TRBV5-1 to TRBJ2-5; TRBD1 matches at 8 bases. V lost 5 bases, J lost 3 bases, and 12 bases stayed unmatched. This CDR3 has 16 amino acids. Germline CDR1 reads SGHRS; CDR2 reads YFSETQ. CDR3 in amino acids: CASRAARGLVKETQYF. The CDR3 DNA is TGCGCCAGCAGGGCCGCCAGGGGGCTAGTCAAAGAGACCCAGTACTTC.